This record concerns one TCR beta chain sequence. Per the original methods: Amplified reference gene primers provided the basis for estimating nucleated cell counts. Generated by immunoSEQ multiplex PCR, the TCRdb table keeps only in-frame clones and is missing some. D and trimming were read from the DNA, whereas the V and J calls and clone size are those reported in that table. Among some 75,000 clones listed, around nine tenths were seen once. CDR3 length: 15 amino acids. Looked up from germline, CDR1 is MNHEY and CDR2 is SVGAGI. With 6 bases removed from V and 3 bases from J, the gap between germline ends came to 14 bases. This specimen belongs to a study of blood T cell repertoires in COVID-19.

This TCR was sampled from an older man with active or convalescent COVID-19. The source material was peripheral blood. The chain combines TRBV6-5 with TRBJ1-4, with a weak D call TRBD1 (6 bases). The CDR3 DNA sequence: TGTGCCAGCAGAATAACCGGGACACCTAATGAAAAACTGTTTTTT. Its translation is CASRITGTPNEKLFF.